A single T cell receptor (beta chain) is shown here with its context. Time point meaning: baseline pretreatment blood. Treatment here: 15 Gy SBRT to primary tumor, nephrectomy 4 weeks later. The protocol was immunoSEQ multiplex PCR, while the TCRdb copy is restricted to in-frame clones and leaves out a portion. This repertoire shows approximately 45,000 clones, 83% found once; its top ten account for 31%. The data were taken from a study of radiation and T cells in renal cell carcinoma. The clonotype comes from a woman in her seventies with renal cell carcinoma. The sequencing here drew on blood, taken from a patient whose treatment included radiotherapy and nephrectomy.

In nucleotides, the CDR3 is TGTGCCAGCAGCGGGGGACAGGCGTACAATGAGCAGTTCTTC. Residues: CASSGGQAYNEQFF. J is TRBJ2-1 and V is TRBV5-4; TRBD1 aligns across 8 bases. This CDR3 spans 14 amino acids. Germline trimming cut 4 bases from V and 4 bases from J; bases unmatched to any gene: 4. Per the germline V gene, CDR1 is SGHNT and CDR2 is YYREEE (reference sequence).